The next 10 T cell receptor beta chains were all read from a single sample in a study of blood T cell repertoires in COVID-19. The protocol was immunoSEQ multiplex PCR, while the TCRdb copy is restricted to in-frame clones and leaves out a portion. The table has some 70,000 clones, 80% to 90% seen once. What was sequenced was peripheral blood. The receptors shown here come from an older woman with COVID-19, enrolled during active disease.

J is TRBJ1-1 and V is TRBV27; D unclear. Per the germline V gene, CDR1 is MNHEY and CDR2 is SMNVEV (reference sequence). This CDR3 has 14 amino acids. Trimming stripped 4 bases from V and 3 bases from J, with 12 bases between. The DNA for the CDR3 is TGTGCCAGCAGTTCCTCGTCCCGGTACACTGAAGCTTTCTTT. Its translation: CASSSSSRYTEAFF.

This rearrangement joins TRBV7-2 to TRBJ2-7; tentative D call: TRBD1 (6 bases). Trimming removed 6 bases from V and 5 bases from J, with 20 bases in between. The CDR3 covers 15 residues. Germline CDR1 SGHTA, CDR2 FQGNSA. CDR3 in amino acids: CASSLTVQGTHEQYF. CDR3 nucleotides: TGTGCCAGCAGTTTAACGGTACAGGGAACCCACGAGCAGTACTTC.

The chain uses TRBV6-5 and TRBJ1-6; D gene uncertain. From germline, CDR1 is MNHEY and CDR2 SVGAGI. The CDR3 runs to 15 residues. The ends were cut back, 0 bases at V and 9 bases at J, with 12 bases in the middle. CDR3 sequence (DNA): TGTGCCAGCAGTTACTCGAAACAGCTCCCTTCACCCCTCCACTTT. Translating gives CASSYSKQLPSPLHF.

The V call is TRBV5-4, the J call TRBJ2-1; TRBD2 matches 13 bases. With 4 bases clipped from V and 7 bases from J, the junction kept 11 bases outside the gene matches. This CDR3 is built from 17 residues. The germline V gene has CDR1 SGHNT and CDR2 YYREEE (reference sequence). This chain's CDR3 is CASSPAGLAGAVNEQFF. CDR3 bases: TGTGCCAGCAGCCCGGCTGGACTAGCGGGAGCCGTTAATGAGCAGTTCTTC.

The chain recombines TRBV19 with TRBJ2-5; 7 bases are a match to TRBD2. The CDR3 is made up of 13 amino acids. The trim removed 4 bases at V and 5 bases at J, leaving 4 bases unmatched. In germline, CDR1 is LNHDA, CDR2 SQIVND (reference sequence). The DNA for the CDR3 is TGTGCCAGTAGTACCGGACTAGAGGAGACCCAGTACTTC. This codes for CASSTGLEETQYF.

The chain combines TRBV18 with TRBJ1-1; 7 nucleotides agree with TRBD1. Losses at the gene ends were 4 bases for V and 7 bases for J; bases not matched to a gene: 3. The CDR3 consists of 12 residues. Germline loops: CDR1 KGHSH, CDR2 LQKENI. CDR3 residues: CASSLGTDEAFF. DNA for the CDR3: TGTGCCAGCTCACTAGGGACAGATGAAGCTTTCTTT.

The chain employs TRBV5-1 and TRBJ2-7, with D perhaps TRBD1 (7 bases). CDR1 and CDR2 (germline): SGHRS, YFSETQ. This CDR3 contains 15 residues. V lost 2 bases and J lost 0, with 12 bases in between. Here the CDR3 reads CASSFQGGLSYEQYF. As DNA, the CDR3 is TGCGCCAGCAGCTTCCAGGGGGGTCTCTCCTACGAGCAGTACTTC.

The chain couples TRBV5-8 to TRBJ1-5; TRBD1 aligns across 10 bases. Germline V lookup: CDR1 SGHTS, CDR2 YDEGEE. J was trimmed by 6 bases and V by 4 bases; bases with no gene match: 1. The CDR3 has 13 amino acids. Written as DNA, the CDR3 is TGTGCCAGCAGCCGGGACAGGGGTCAGCCCCAGCATTTT. This sequence encodes CASSRDRGQPQHF.

This clone was recorded once. The gene calls are TRBV2 and TRBJ2-5; 10 bases align to TRBD2. Losses at the gene ends were 6 bases for V and 5 bases for J; bases not matched to a gene: 9. The CDR3 totals 15 residues. Germline V gene sequence: CDR1 SNHLY, CDR2 FYNNEI. DNA for the CDR3: TGTGCCAGCAGCTTTCTACTAGCGGGACAGGAGACCCAGTACTTC. This codes for CASSFLLAGQETQYF.

This chain connects TRBV10-1 to TRBJ2-3; TRBD1 matches 7 bases. The V gene's germline CDR1 is WNHNN and CDR2 SYGVQD (reference sequence). The CDR3 sequence is 14 residues long. J lost 3 bases, V lost 3 bases, and 3 bases had no gene match. The CDR3 protein is CASSDPDRTDTQYF. CDR3 coding DNA: TGCGCCAGCAGTGATCCGGACAGGACAGATACGCAGTATTTT.